This T cell receptor (beta chain) was observed in a study of CD4 T cells in relation to SARS-CoV-2 and coronaviruses. CD4+ T cells from unexposed donors were obtained before the COVID-19 pandemic (2011-2018). Study-level results: This crossreactivity analysis covered spike protein alone, no other viral proteins.

Of note for this clone: Its antigen remains unknown.

Assay: immunoSEQ multiplex PCR; the TCRdb copy retains only in-frame clones and omits some. The sample yields roughly 57,000 clones, roughly 90% seen once. The clonotype comes from a human donor in good health. Sequenced input: memory CD4+ T cells from PBMCs.

This chain's CDR3 is CASTRGTSVLQQFF. The CDR3 bases are TGTGCCAGCACCCGAGGGACTAGCGTTCTGCAGCAGTTCTTC. This chain uses TRBV3-1 (or the pseudogene TRBV3-2) with TRBJ2-1; 10 positions match TRBD2. From germline, CDR1 is LGHDT and CDR2 YNNKEL (reference sequence). The CDR3 totals 14 residues. Trimming removed 7 bases from V and 11 bases from J; junction bases left unmatched: 11.